The present TCR beta chain was sequenced within a study of CD8 T cells in Susac syndrome. Random-hexamer reverse transcription was applied to about 0.45 to 1 ug RNA. Via MiXCR, TCRdb re-called the immunoSEQ multiplex PCR reads, giving one row per CDR3 protein. Of roughly 200,000 distinct CDR3 sequences in the sample, 85% to 95% were seen once. This clonotype was sampled from a human donor with multiple sclerosis. The sequenced sample was CD4+ T cells from PBMCs.

The CDR3 DNA reads TGCAGTGCTAGCCCCCGCTATAGCAATCAGCCCCAGCATTTT. Encoded protein: CSASPRYSNQPQHF. The chain joins TRBV20-1 to TRBJ1-5; D unresolved. The V end lost 3 bases, the J end lost 0 bases, and 9 bases lay between the germline ends. Germline CDR1 and CDR2: DFQATT and SNEGSKA (reference sequence). The CDR3 length is 14 residues.